Presented here are 14 T cell receptor beta chains from one specimen sequenced in a study of shared clonotypes between healthy human individuals. Only in-frame clones appear in the TCRdb table, and some are missing; sequencing was by immunoSEQ multiplex PCR. The data contain about half a million clones, more than 70% of them singletons. The sequencing input was PBMCs. These TCRs come from a middle-aged woman in good health. Some clones in this sample may be carry-over from other donors' samples.

This clone was seen just once. The chain employs TRBV28 and TRBJ2-7, with D possibly being TRBD2 (5 bases). Germline loops: CDR1 MDHEN, CDR2 SYDVKM. The CDR3 has 13 amino acids. Trimming took 8 bases from V and 5 from J, leaving 16 bases between them. The CDR3: CASYSDLPNEQYF. CDR3 DNA sequence: TGTGCCAGCTATAGCGACCTTCCTAACGAGCAGTACTTC.

This clone was detected ten times or more. The chain combines TRBV5-4 with TRBJ2-2; weak D call: TRBD2 (6 bases). Germline CDR1 and CDR2: SGHNT and YYREEE (reference sequence). This CDR3 is 16 amino acids long. V was clipped by 2 bases and J by 2 bases, with 13 bases between them. The DNA for the CDR3 is TGTGCCAGCAGCTTCGGGGGACTCGACAACACCGGGGAGCTGTTTTTT. Translating gives CASSFGGLDNTGELFF.

The rearrangement links TRBV5-4 to TRBJ1-3; D gene ambiguous. Germline-derived CDR1 and CDR2 are SGHNT and YYREEE (reference sequence). The CDR3 extends over 16 amino acids. The V gene lost 4 bases and the J gene lost 0 bases, with 14 bases spanning the gap. This CDR3 is CASSPTSESSGNTIYF. CDR3 coding DNA: TGTGCCAGCAGCCCCACCTCCGAGAGCTCTGGAAACACCATATATTTT.

The V call is TRBV5-1, the J call TRBJ2-7; weak D call: TRBD2 (6 bases). CDR1 is SGHRS, CDR2 YFSETQ, per germline. The CDR3 covers 14 residues. Deletions cut 4 bases from V and 6 bases from J, with 17 bases between. Written as DNA, the CDR3 is TGCGCCAGCAGCCAGGACGGGCTGGGGGGCGAGCAGTACTTC. As protein: CASSQDGLGGEQYF.

This chain connects TRBV21-1 to TRBJ1-1. TRBV21-1 is designated a pseudogene. The CDR3 length is 11 residues. The CDR3, as DNA: TGTGCCAGCAGGCTTTCCGCTGAAGCTTTCTTT. It encodes CASRLSAEAFF.

The chain is built from TRBV5-8 and TRBJ2-1; perhaps TRBD1 as D (5 bases). V was pared by 0 bases and J by 7 bases, with 14 bases between. Germline V CDR1 and CDR2: SGHTS, YDEGEE. The CDR3 contains 15 residues. The CDR3 nucleotides are TGTGCCAGCAGCTTGGGGTCAGGGATTGGGAATGAGCAGTTCTTC. It translates to CASSLGSGIGNEQFF.

The rearrangement uses TRBV7-8 and TRBJ2-7; 13 nucleotides agree with TRBD2. J gave up 4 bases and V 5 bases, and 5 bases lay outside the gene matches. Germline V gene data show CDR1 as SGHVS and CDR2 as FQNEAQ. This CDR3 has 15 amino acids. CDR3 coding DNA: TGTGCCAGCAGCCACCGGACTAGCGGGAGTTACGAGCAGTACTTC. Its translation is CASSHRTSGSYEQYF.

This chain connects TRBV7-6 to TRBJ2-2; D possibly uses TRBD1 or TRBD2 (5 bases each). Looked up from germline, CDR1 is SGHVS and CDR2 is FNYEAQ. V shed 0 bases and J shed 5 bases, with 13 bases lying between them. The CDR3 has 16 residues. This CDR3 reads CASSLAGTTRTGELFF. CDR3 coding DNA: TGTGCCAGCAGCTTAGCCGGGACCACGAGGACCGGGGAGCTGTTTTTT.

This chain uses TRBV6-6 with TRBJ2-1, with D unresolved. Deletions cut 4 bases from V and 10 bases from J, with 11 bases between. The CDR3 sequence is 12 residues long. CDR1 MNHNY and CDR2 SVGAGI come from the germline V gene (reference sequence). The DNA for the CDR3 is TGTGCCAGCAGTTTGCCGGACGGGGAGCAGTTCTTC. Its protein is CASSLPDGEQFF.

J is TRBJ2-3 and V is TRBV4-1; D may correspond to TRBD1 or TRBD2 (5 bases each). The V gene's germline CDR1 is MGHRA and CDR2 YSYEKL. V was clipped by 0 bases and J by 3 bases, with 13 bases between them. This CDR3 has 16 amino acids. DNA of the CDR3: TGCGCCAGCAGCCAAGAACTCAGGGAGAAAACAGATACGCAGTATTTT. Translating gives CASSQELREKTDTQYF.

A few counts support this clone. The rearrangement uses TRBV30 and TRBJ1-4; D is possibly TRBD1 (5 bases). Germline values: CDR1 GTSNPN, CDR2 SVGIG (reference sequence). Trimming removed 5 bases from V and 6 bases from J, with 19 bases in between. This CDR3 spans 15 amino acids. The CDR3 DNA sequence: TGTGCCTGGGGAAGGGGTGGCCAGGATGATGAAAAACTGTTTTTT. Its translation is CAWGRGGQDDEKLFF.

On this clone itself: A far larger clone is off by one base, so a read error is likely. This CDR3 is also generated by other DNA sequences in the sample. The J gene is TRBJ2-5, the V gene TRBV28, with 8 bases matching TRBD2. Germline CDR1 is MDHEN and CDR2 is SYDVKM. CDR3 length equals 15 residues. The ends lost 6 bases at V and 4 bases at J; junction bases unmatched: 10. The CDR3 nucleotides are TGTGCCAGCAGCTCGGAGCGGGAGTATACAGAGACCCAGTACTTC. Translated, it gives CASSSEREYTETQYF.

V is TRBV7-9 and J is TRBJ2-7; 13 bases line up with TRBD2. Per germline, CDR1 SEHNR and CDR2 FQNEAQ (reference sequence). V lost 4 bases and J lost 5; bases outside the gene matches: 11. The CDR3 loop spans 17 amino acids. This CDR3 reads CASSWRGAGTSGDEQYF. CDR3 DNA: TGTGCCAGCAGCTGGCGGGGCGCCGGGACTAGCGGGGACGAGCAGTACTTC. Filled out from reference TRBV7-9 and TRBJ2-7, the complete variable domain reads DTGVSQNPRHKITKRGQNVTFRCDPISEHNRLYWYRQTLGQGPEFLTYFQNEAQLEKSRLLSDRFSAERPKGSFSTLEIQRTEQGDSAMYLCASSWRGAGTSGDEQYFGPGTRLTVT.

This clone was observed a single time. At one boundary the junction diverges from the germline segment, which might be a read error. The chain is built from TRBV15 and TRBJ2-7, with D possibly being TRBD2 (6 bases). Germline CDR1 is LNHNV and CDR2 is YYDKDF (reference sequence). The CDR3 runs to 11 residues. The CDR3 region has the DNA TGTGCCACCAGCAGAGCCGGGGACTTACGCTTC. Translated: CATSRAGDLRF.